The TCR beta chain described here comes from a study of T-cell reconstitution after alpha-beta-depleted transplantation in children. The CDR3 consists of 14 residues. The ends were cut back, 4 bases at V and 5 bases at J, with 14 bases in the middle. Germline V gene lookup returns CDR1 SGHNT and CDR2 YENEEA. Whole-study findings and limits: There were reportedly several hundred expanded graft clones from which alpha-beta T cells came about two months after transplant. High day-60 TCRbeta diversity in some patients came from surviving recipient T cells and thymic progenitors. When one year had passed after transplant, most T-cell counts and diversity came from newly produced T cells.

Molecular barcoding with unique molecular identifiers was used for the TCRbeta library. TCRdb reprocessed the PCR reads via MiXCR and lists one record per CDR3 protein. The sample has 300,000 or so distinct CDR3 sequences, around 20% seen once. On this clonotype: The antigen is not known.

This receptor was obtained from a male patient aged 10 to 17 who had a stem cell transplant for acute lymphoblastic leukemia, so the T cells may come from the graft donor. The sample in question was PBMCs, mostly from graft donor cells, obtained 180 days after TCRalphabeta/CD19-depleted stem cell transplant. The chain is built from TRBV11-3 and TRBJ2-5, with D perhaps matching TRBD1 (7 bases). Written as DNA, the CDR3 is TGTGCCAGCAGCTCGGACGCAGGGGGGGAGACCCAGTACTTC. Its translation: CASSSDAGGETQYF.